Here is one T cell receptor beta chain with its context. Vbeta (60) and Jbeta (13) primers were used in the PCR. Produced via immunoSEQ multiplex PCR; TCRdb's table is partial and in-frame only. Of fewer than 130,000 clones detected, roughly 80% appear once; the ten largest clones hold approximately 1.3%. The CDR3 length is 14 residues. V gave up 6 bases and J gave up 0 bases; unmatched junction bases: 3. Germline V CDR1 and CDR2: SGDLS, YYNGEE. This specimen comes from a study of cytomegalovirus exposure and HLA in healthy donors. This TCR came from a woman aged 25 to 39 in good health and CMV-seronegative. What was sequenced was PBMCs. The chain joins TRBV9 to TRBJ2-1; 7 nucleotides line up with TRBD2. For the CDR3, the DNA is TGTGCCAGCAACAGCGGGGCCTCCTACAATGAGCAGTTCTTC. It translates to CASNSGASYNEQFF.